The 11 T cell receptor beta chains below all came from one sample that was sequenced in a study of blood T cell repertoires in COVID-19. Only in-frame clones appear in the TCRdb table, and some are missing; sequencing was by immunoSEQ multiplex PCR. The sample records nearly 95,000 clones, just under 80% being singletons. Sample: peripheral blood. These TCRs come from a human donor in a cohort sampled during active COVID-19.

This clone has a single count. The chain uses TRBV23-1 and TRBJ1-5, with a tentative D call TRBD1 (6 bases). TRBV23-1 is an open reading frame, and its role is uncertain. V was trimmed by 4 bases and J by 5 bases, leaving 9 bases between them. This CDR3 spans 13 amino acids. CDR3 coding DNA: TGCGCCAGCAGTCGAACAGGGTATCAGCCCCAGCATTTT. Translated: CASSRTGYQPQHF.

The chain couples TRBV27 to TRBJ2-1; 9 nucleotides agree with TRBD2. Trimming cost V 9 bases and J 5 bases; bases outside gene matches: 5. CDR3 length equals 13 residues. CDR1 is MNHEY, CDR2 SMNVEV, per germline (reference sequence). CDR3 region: CASRTSVHNEQFF. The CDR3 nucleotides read TGTGCCAGTCGGACTAGCGTACACAATGAGCAGTTCTTC.

CDR3 loop: CASSSLNGRGEQFF. The CDR3 DNA follows: TGTGCCAGCAGTTCCTTGAATGGGAGGGGTGAGCAGTTCTTC. The chain combines TRBV28 with TRBJ2-1; 7 bases match TRBD2. This CDR3 is built from 14 residues. Germline V gene sequence: CDR1 MDHEN, CDR2 SYDVKM. V shed 4 bases, J shed 9 bases, and the junction held 9 bases outside the gene matches. The entire variable domain, with the rest obtained from reference TRBV28 and TRBJ2-1, is as follows: DVKVTQSSRYLVKRTGEKVFLECVQDMDHENMFWYRQDPGLGLRLIYFSYDVKMKEKGDIPEGYSVSREKKERFSLILESASTNQTSMYLCASSSLNGRGEQFFGPGTRLTVL.

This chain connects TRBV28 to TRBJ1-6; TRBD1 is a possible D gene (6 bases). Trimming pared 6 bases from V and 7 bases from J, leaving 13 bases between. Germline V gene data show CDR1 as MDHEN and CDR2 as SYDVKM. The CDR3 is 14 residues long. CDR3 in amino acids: CASSSTGTNSPLHF. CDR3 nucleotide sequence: TGTGCCAGCAGCTCCACAGGGACCAATTCACCCCTCCACTTT.

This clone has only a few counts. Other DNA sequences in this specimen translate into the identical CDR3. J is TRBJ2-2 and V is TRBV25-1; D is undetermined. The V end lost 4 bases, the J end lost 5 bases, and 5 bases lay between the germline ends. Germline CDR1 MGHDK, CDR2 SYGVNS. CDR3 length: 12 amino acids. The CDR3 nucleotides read TGTGCCAGCAGTGCAGTTACCGGGGAGCTGTTTTTT. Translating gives CASSAVTGELFF.

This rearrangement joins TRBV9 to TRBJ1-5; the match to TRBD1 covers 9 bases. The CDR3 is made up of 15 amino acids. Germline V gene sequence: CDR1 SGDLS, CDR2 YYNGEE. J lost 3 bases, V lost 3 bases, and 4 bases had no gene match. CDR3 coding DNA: TGTGCCAGCAGCGAGGGGGACAGGGACAATCAGCCCCAGCATTTT. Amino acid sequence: CASSEGDRDNQPQHF.

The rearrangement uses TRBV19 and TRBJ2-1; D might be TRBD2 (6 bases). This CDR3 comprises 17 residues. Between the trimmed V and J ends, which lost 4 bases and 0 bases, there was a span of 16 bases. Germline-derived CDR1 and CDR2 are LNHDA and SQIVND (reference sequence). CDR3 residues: CASSTQPAGFSYNEQFF. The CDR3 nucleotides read TGTGCCAGTAGTACCCAGCCCGCGGGGTTCTCCTACAATGAGCAGTTCTTC.

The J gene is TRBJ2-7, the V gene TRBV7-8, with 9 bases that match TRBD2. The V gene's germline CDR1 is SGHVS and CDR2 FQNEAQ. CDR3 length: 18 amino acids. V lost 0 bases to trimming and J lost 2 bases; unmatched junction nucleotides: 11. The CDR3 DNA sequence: TGTGCCAGCAGCTTAGCTAGCGGGAGCACCAACTATCCCTACGAGCAGTACTTC. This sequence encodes CASSLASGSTNYPYEQYF.

CDR3 in amino acids: CASSSPGQGNQPQHF. CDR3 coding DNA: TGTGCCAGCAGTTCCCCGGGACAGGGCAATCAGCCCCAGCATTTT. The chain joins TRBV28 to TRBJ1-5, with 8 bases matching TRBD1. The CDR3 extends over 15 amino acids. J lost 2 bases, V lost 4 bases, and 4 bases had no gene match. The germline V gene has CDR1 MDHEN and CDR2 SYDVKM.

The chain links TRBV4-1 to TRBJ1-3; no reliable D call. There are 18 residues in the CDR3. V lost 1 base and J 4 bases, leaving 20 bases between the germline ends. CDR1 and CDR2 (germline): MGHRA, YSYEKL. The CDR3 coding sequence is TGCGCCAGCAGCCAAGTATCCCGCGGCGTAGGAGGAGGAAACACCATATATTTT. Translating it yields CASSQVSRGVGGGNTIYF.

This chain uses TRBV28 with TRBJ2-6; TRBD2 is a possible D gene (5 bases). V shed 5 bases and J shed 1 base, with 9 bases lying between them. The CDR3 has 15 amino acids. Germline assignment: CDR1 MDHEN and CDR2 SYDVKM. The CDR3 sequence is CASSREISGANVLTF. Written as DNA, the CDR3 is TGTGCCAGCAGTAGGGAGATATCTGGGGCCAACGTCCTGACTTTC. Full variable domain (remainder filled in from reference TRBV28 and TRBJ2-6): DVKVTQSSRYLVKRTGEKVFLECVQDMDHENMFWYRQDPGLGLRLIYFSYDVKMKEKGDIPEGYSVSREKKERFSLILESASTNQTSMYLCASSREISGANVLTFGAGSRLTVL.